This TCR beta chain was obtained from a study of regulatory T cells in long-lasting Graves disease. TCR beta libraries were built with iRepertoire HTBI primers and Arm-PCR of CDR3 regions. TCRdb fed the multiplex PCR reads into MiXCR, producing one record per CDR3 protein. This table holds hundreds of thousands of distinct CDR3 sequences, roughly 14% found once. This clonotype was detected ten times or more. Its antigen remains unknown. Whole-study results and caveats: Persistent disease was associated with favored TRBV28 usage and with favored use of TRBJ1-2 and TRBJ2-5.

There are 12 residues in the CDR3. Trimming removed 5 bases at V and 6 bases at J, with 9 bases between. Germline V lookup: CDR1 SGHAT, CDR2 FQNNGV. This sample's time point: newly diagnosed GD, antithyroid drugs for less than 3 months. Researchers made the TCR library from RNA that was extracted from PBMCs. These same records also appear under a second study, on T cells in Graves' hyperthyroidism and ophthalmopathy. From that paper: HTBI primers were employed in a first-round RT-PCR of the TCR CDR3. Most clonotypes expanded in the thyroid (above 0.001) were also present in blood.

The TCR originated in a young man with Graves disease. The gene calls are TRBV11-2 and TRBJ2-3; possibly TRBD2 for D (5 bases). The sequencing used peripheral blood mononuclear cells (PBMCs), collected at new diagnosis, from a patient treated with antithyroid drugs. The CDR3 protein is CASSPPGDTQYF. The CDR3 DNA reads as TGTGCCAGCAGCCCACCGGGGGATACGCAGTATTTT.